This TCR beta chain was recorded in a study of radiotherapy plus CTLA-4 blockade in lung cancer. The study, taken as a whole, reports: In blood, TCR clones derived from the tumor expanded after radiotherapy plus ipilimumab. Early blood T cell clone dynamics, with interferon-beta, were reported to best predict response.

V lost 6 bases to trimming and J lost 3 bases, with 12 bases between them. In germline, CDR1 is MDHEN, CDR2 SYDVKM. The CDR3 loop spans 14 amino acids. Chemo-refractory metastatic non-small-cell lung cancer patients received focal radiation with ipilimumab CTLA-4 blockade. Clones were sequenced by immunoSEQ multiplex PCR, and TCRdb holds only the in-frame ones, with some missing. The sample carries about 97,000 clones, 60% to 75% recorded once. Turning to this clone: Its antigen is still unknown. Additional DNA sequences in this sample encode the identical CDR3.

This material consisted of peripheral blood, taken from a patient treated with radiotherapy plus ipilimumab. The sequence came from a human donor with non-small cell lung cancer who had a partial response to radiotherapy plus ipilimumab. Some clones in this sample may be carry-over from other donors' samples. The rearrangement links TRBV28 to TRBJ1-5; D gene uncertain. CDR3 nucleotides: TGTGCCAGCAGAGCCACCGGGGACAATCAGCCCCAGCATTTT. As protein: CASRATGDNQPQHF.